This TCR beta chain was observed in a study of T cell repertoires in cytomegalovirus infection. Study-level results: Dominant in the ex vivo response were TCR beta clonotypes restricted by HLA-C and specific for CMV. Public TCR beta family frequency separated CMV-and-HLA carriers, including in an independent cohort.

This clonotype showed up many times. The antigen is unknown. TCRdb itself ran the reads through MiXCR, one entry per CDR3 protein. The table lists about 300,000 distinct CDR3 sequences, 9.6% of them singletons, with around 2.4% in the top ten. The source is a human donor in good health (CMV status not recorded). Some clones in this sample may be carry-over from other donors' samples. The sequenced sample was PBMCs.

The CDR3 here is CASSLASGFRTGGEHGYTF. CDR3 DNA sequence: TGTGCCAGCAGCTTAGCATCCGGTTTCAGGACAGGCGGAGAACATGGCTACACCTTC. J is TRBJ1-2 and V is TRBV7-9, with 7 bases fitting TRBD1. V was clipped by 0 bases and J by 6 bases; unmatched bases: 19. The CDR3 totals 19 residues. CDR1 and CDR2 (germline): SEHNR, FQNEAQ (reference sequence). Drawing the rest from reference TRBV7-9 and TRBJ1-2, the complete variable domain is DTGVSQNPRHKITKRGQNVTFRCDPISEHNRLYWYRQTLGQGPEFLTYFQNEAQLEKSRLLSDRFSAERPKGSFSTLEIQRTEQGDSAMYLCASSLASGFRTGGEHGYTFGSGTRLTVV.